The next 5 T cell receptor beta chains were all read from a single sample in a study of T-cell reconstitution after alpha-beta-depleted transplantation in children. Preparation of the TCRbeta library used unique molecular identifiers. TCRdb reprocessed the PCR reads via MiXCR and lists one record per CDR3 protein. The data hold more than 200,000 distinct CDR3 sequences, with 7.5% to 10% observed a single time. Sequencing was performed on PBMCs from the stem cell graft donor, taken from the stem cell graft. The receptors derive from a human donor who donated a stem cell graft to a child with SCID.

The table lists this clonotype with a few counts. This chain connects TRBV20-1 to TRBJ1-5; a possible D gene is TRBD1 (5 bases). CDR1 DFQATT and CDR2 SNEGSKA come from the germline V gene (reference sequence). Trimming removed 0 bases at V and 5 bases at J, with 14 bases between. The CDR3 loop spans 15 amino acids. The CDR3 reads CSARDRRLGHQPQHF. CDR3 coding DNA: TGCAGTGCTAGAGACCGAAGACTGGGGCATCAGCCCCAGCATTTT.

This clonotype was counted ten times or more. This sequence joins TRBV20-1 and TRBJ2-1; 12 bases match TRBD2. Trimming removed 6 bases from V and 1 base from J; junction bases left unmatched: 7. The CDR3 runs to 16 residues. Germline CDR1 and CDR2: DFQATT and SNEGSKA (reference sequence). CDR3 bases: TGCAGTGCCCCAAGACTAGCGGGGGAATCCTACAATGAGCAGTTCTTC. Its protein product is CSAPRLAGESYNEQFF.

This clonotype has at least ten counts. This chain links TRBV12-3 or TRBV12-4 with TRBJ2-1, with TRBD2 matching over 13 bases. J lost 5 bases, V lost 5 bases, and 3 bases had no gene match. The CDR3 sequence is 15 residues long. The CDR3 region is CASSQGLAGHNEQFF. In DNA form, the CDR3 reads TGTGCCAGCAGTCAGGGACTAGCGGGGCACAATGAGCAGTTCTTC.

This clonotype came up a few times. The rearrangement links TRBV20-1 to TRBJ1-5, with D hard to call. Trimming left V 6 bases short and J 0 bases short, with 12 bases between. Germline assignment: CDR1 DFQATT and CDR2 SNEGSKA (reference sequence). The CDR3 has 14 residues. The CDR3 DNA sequence: TGCAGTGCCCCACACAAAGCTAGCAATCAGCCCCAGCATTTT. Protein: CSAPHKASNQPQHF.

The rearrangement joins TRBV18 to TRBJ1-2, with D possibly matching TRBD1 (5 bases). With 3 bases removed from V and 7 bases from J, the gap between germline ends came to 21 bases. CDR1 is KGHSH and CDR2 is LQKENI in the germline V gene. The CDR3 totals 16 residues. CDR3: CASSPPGTERVSGYTF. The CDR3 DNA sequence: TGTGCCAGCTCACCCCCAGGGACCGAACGGGTTTCTGGCTACACCTTC.